Sequencing of this T cell receptor beta chain was carried out in a study of T cells after yellow fever vaccination. Study details: Low-cell-number fractions underwent preparation using SMART-Seq v4 Ultra Low Input. Whole-study results and caveats: A secondary response was less intense yet reached its peak sooner, at day 5 versus 15.

In TCRdb, the 5' RACE reads were re-called with MiXCR into one record per CDR3 protein. Counted here are about 320,000 distinct CDR3 sequences, approximately 11% occurring once; the ten biggest clones make up about 3.5%. Germline CDR1 and CDR2: LGHNA and YSLEER. V gave up 0 bases and J gave up 0 bases, with 12 bases separating them. CDR3 length: 16 amino acids. A note on this clonotype: Its specificity is not known.

This receptor was obtained from a man in his late teens or twenties who received the YFV17D yellow fever vaccine. The sample was CD4+ T cells sorted from PBMCs, taken 45 days after the yellow fever booster vaccination. The chain carries TRBV4-3 and TRBJ2-7; either TRBD1 or TRBD2 may fit D (5 bases each). The CDR3, as DNA: TGCGCCAGCAGCCAAGAAGGGGACGTAAGCTCCTACGAGCAGTACTTC. Its protein is CASSQEGDVSSYEQYF.